The 21 T cell receptor beta chains below come from one sample, sequenced in a study of beta chain features in type 1 diabetes. The authors reverse transcribed all of the isolated RNA, so sequencing captured expressed TCRB transcripts. Profiled with immunoSEQ multiplex PCR; TCRdb holds only in-frame clones, not every one. Of just over 600,000 clones in the sample, 15% to 19% were seen once. The source material was naive CD4+ T cells from blood. The receptors were sampled from a young man in good health.

V gene TRBV11-2 combines with J gene TRBJ1-6; D gene uncertain. CDR3 length: 15 amino acids. CDR1 and CDR2 (germline): SGHAT, FQNNGV. V was clipped by 1 base and J by 7 bases, with 11 bases between them. CDR3 residues: CASSLVGVSNSPLHF. CDR3 nucleotides: TGTGCCAGCAGCTTAGTTGGAGTTTCCAATTCACCCCTCCACTTT.

A few counts support this clone. The same CDR3 arises from other DNA sequences in this sample as well. The chain carries TRBV10-3 and TRBJ2-7; D is possibly TRBD1 (5 bases). Germline lookup yields CDR1 ENHRY and CDR2 SYGVKD. This CDR3 comprises 13 residues. V dropped 3 bases and J dropped 1 base, with 7 bases sitting between them. CDR3: CAISDSGSYEQYF. CDR3 DNA sequence: TGTGCCATCAGTGATTCAGGGTCCTACGAGCAGTACTTC.

Of note for this clone: The sample carries other DNA sequences with the same CDR3. J is TRBJ1-5 and V is TRBV7-9; D ambiguous. The ends were cut back, 1 base at V and 4 bases at J, with 5 bases in the middle. CDR3 length: 13 amino acids. Germline V gene sequence: CDR1 SEHNR, CDR2 FQNEAQ (reference sequence). CDR3 amino acids: CASSLDGNQPQHF. CDR3 DNA: TGTGCCAGCAGCTTAGATGGGAATCAGCCCCAGCATTTT.

This clone was counted a few times. The chain links TRBV7-2 to TRBJ1-5; no clear D gene. Germline lookup yields CDR1 SGHTA and CDR2 FQGNSA. There are 14 residues in the CDR3. The V end was cut by 2 bases, the J end by 2 bases, with 7 bases between. CDR3 bases: TGTGCCAGCAGCTTACAACGGGGCAATCAGCCCCAGCATTTT. It codes for CASSLQRGNQPQHF.

This clone occurred a few times. V is TRBV28 and J is TRBJ2-7; TRBD2 aligns across 9 bases. The germline gives CDR1 MDHEN, CDR2 SYDVKM. The CDR3 covers 15 residues. The V gene end was trimmed by 7 bases and the J gene end by 1 base; junction bases not matched to a gene: 8. For the CDR3, the DNA is TGTGCCAGCACCACCCCTAGCGGGATTTCCTACGAGCAGTACTTC. It specifies CASTTPSGISYEQYF.

This clone was found a few times. This chain joins TRBV27 and TRBJ2-6; TRBD1 matches 8 bases. CDR1 and CDR2 (germline): MNHEY, SMNVEV (reference sequence). This CDR3 comprises 17 residues. V shed 5 bases and J 0 bases; nucleotides not matched to a gene: 6. The DNA for the CDR3 is TGTGCCAGCAGTGAAAGAACAGGGGGCTCTGGGGCCAACGTCCTGACTTTC. Translated: CASSERTGGSGANVLTF.

This clone was found a few times. CDR3 protein: CATSRALTSGRNEQFF. CDR3 nucleotide sequence: TGTGCCACCAGCAGAGCCCTGACTAGCGGGAGAAATGAGCAGTTCTTC. The chain combines TRBV15 with TRBJ2-1; 12 nucleotides align to TRBD2. From germline, CDR1 is LNHNV and CDR2 YYDKDF (reference sequence). The CDR3 totals 16 residues. V lost 1 base, J lost 7 bases, and 5 bases stayed unmatched. Supplemented by reference TRBV15 and TRBJ2-1, the full variable domain reads DAMVIQNPRYQVTQFGKPVTLSCSQTLNHNVMYWYQQKSSQAPKLLFHYYDKDFNNEADTPDNFQSRRPNTSFCFLDIRSPGLGDTAMYLCATSRALTSGRNEQFFGPGTRLTVL.

The chain uses TRBV2 and TRBJ1-3; TRBD1 agrees at 11 bases. Germline V gene lookup returns CDR1 SNHLY and CDR2 FYNNEI. The ends lost 8 bases at V and 8 bases at J; junction bases unmatched: 2. The CDR3 consists of 12 residues. CDR3 DNA sequence: TGTGCCAGCCGGGACAGGGGGGACACCATATATTTT. Translation gives CASRDRGDTIYF. Using reference TRBV2 and TRBJ1-3 for the parts outside the CDR3, the full variable domain is EPEVTQTPSHQVTQMGQEVILRCVPISNHLYFYWYRQILGQKVEFLVSFYNNEISEKSEIFDDQFSVERPDGSNFTLKIRSTKLEDSAMYFCASRDRGDTIYFGEGSWLTVV.

In this sample, this clone turned up once. The genes are TRBV5-4 and TRBJ2-1, with 13 bases lining up with TRBD2. This CDR3 is 15 amino acids long. V was pared by 4 bases and J by 8 bases, with 6 bases of the junction left unmatched. Germline CDR1 is SGHNT and CDR2 is YYREEE (reference sequence). The CDR3 protein is CASSPTSGRTDEQFF. DNA of the CDR3: TGTGCCAGCAGCCCGACTAGCGGGAGGACCGATGAGCAGTTCTTC.

This chain links TRBV7-3 with TRBJ1-1; D remains ambiguous. This CDR3 comprises 16 residues. Germline loops: CDR1 SGHTA, CDR2 FQGTGA. Between the trimmed V and J ends, which lost 5 bases and 1 base, there was a span of 17 bases. This CDR3 reads CASSPTDSRKNTEAFF. The CDR3 nucleotides read TGTGCCAGCAGCCCGACTGACTCACGTAAGAACACTGAAGCTTTCTTT.

This chain connects TRBV28 to TRBJ2-5; either TRBD1 or TRBD2 may fit D (5 bases each). Trimming pared 4 bases from V and 9 bases from J, leaving 27 bases between. CDR3 length: 17 amino acids. The germline gives CDR1 MDHEN, CDR2 SYDVKM. The CDR3 DNA reads TGTGCCAGCAGTTCCGCTTCTCCGGGACCTCACCGGGATGCCCAGTACTTC. It is translated as CASSSASPGPHRDAQYF. The variable domain in full, completed from reference TRBV28 and TRBJ2-5, reads DVKVTQSSRYLVKRTGEKVFLECVQDMDHENMFWYRQDPGLGLRLIYFSYDVKMKEKGDIPEGYSVSREKKERFSLILESASTNQTSMYLCASSSASPGPHRDAQYFGPGTRLLVL.

The V call is TRBV7-2, the J call TRBJ2-2; D ambiguous. Between the trimmed V and J ends, which lost 5 bases and 0 bases, there was a span of 13 bases. This CDR3 spans 16 amino acids. The germline V gene has CDR1 SGHTA and CDR2 FQGNSA. This chain's CDR3 is CASSRRNTTNTGELFF. The CDR3 DNA is TGTGCCAGCAGCCGTCGGAACACAACGAACACCGGGGAGCTGTTTTTT.

The chain combines TRBV5-1 with TRBJ2-3; D not certain. CDR3 length equals 14 residues. The V and J ends lost 2 bases and 1 base respectively, with 8 bases between them. CDR1 and CDR2 from the germline V gene are SGHRS and YFSETQ. CDR3 in DNA: TGCGCCAGCAGCTTAAAGTGGGGCACAGATACGCAGTATTTT. It yields the protein CASSLKWGTDTQYF.

The V gene is TRBV7-2, the J gene TRBJ2-7; the D is unclear. The germline CDR1 and CDR2 sequences are SGHTA and FQGNSA. The CDR3 is made up of 11 amino acids. V gave up 5 bases and J gave up 4 bases, with 6 bases separating them. CDR3 amino acids: CASSAMYEQYF. Here the CDR3 DNA reads TGTGCCAGCAGCGCAATGTACGAGCAGTACTTC.

This clone has only a few counts. V gene TRBV10-3 combines with J gene TRBJ2-3; D perhaps matches TRBD1 (6 bases). The V gene's germline CDR1 is ENHRY and CDR2 SYGVKD. The V end was cut by 7 bases, the J end by 3 bases, with 11 bases between. CDR3 size: 13 residues. This CDR3 reads CAITNRETDTQYF. The CDR3 DNA sequence: TGTGCCATCACGAACAGGGAAACAGATACGCAGTATTTT.

The chain has TRBV13 and TRBJ2-7; D perhaps matches TRBD1 (6 bases). From germline, CDR1 is PRHDT and CDR2 FYEKMQ (reference sequence). This CDR3 is built from 15 residues. V shed 0 bases and J shed 0 bases, with 9 bases lying between them. CDR3 nucleotides: TGTGCCAGCAGCTTAGGCCGGGACACCTCCTACGAGCAGTACTTC. Translated: CASSLGRDTSYEQYF. The full variable domain, completed using reference TRBV13 and TRBJ2-7, is AAGVIQSPRHLIKEKRETATLKCYPIPRHDTVYWYQQGPGQDPQFLISFYEKMQSDKGSIPDRFSAQQFSDYHSELNMSSLELGDSALYFCASSLGRDTSYEQYFGPGTRLTVT.

This clone has more than one count but fewer than ten. The chain employs TRBV5-1 and TRBJ2-7, with D tentatively TRBD1 (6 bases). CDR1 SGHRS and CDR2 YFSETQ come from the germline V gene. Trimming took 1 base from V and 4 from J, leaving 12 bases between them. This CDR3 is 14 amino acids long. CDR3: CASSLSGANYEQYF. CDR3 DNA: TGCGCCAGCAGCTTGTCAGGGGCGAATTACGAGCAGTACTTC. The entire variable domain, with the rest obtained from reference TRBV5-1 and TRBJ2-7, is as follows: KAGVTQTPRYLIKTRGQQVTLSCSPISGHRSVSWYQQTPGQGLQFLFEYFSETQRNKGNFPGRFSGRQFSNSRSEMNVSTLELGDSALYLCASSLSGANYEQYFGPGTRLTVT.

The CDR3 loop reads CASSVAGTSGYNEQFF. In nucleotides, the CDR3 is TGTGCCAGCAGCGTAGCGGGGACTAGCGGATACAATGAGCAGTTCTTC. V gene TRBV9 combines with J gene TRBJ2-1; TRBD2 aligns across 11 bases. Germline V gene lookup returns CDR1 SGDLS and CDR2 YYNGEE. The CDR3 has 16 amino acids. The V gene end was trimmed by 0 bases and the J gene end by 4 bases; junction bases not matched to a gene: 3.

A few counts support this clone. The rearrangement uses TRBV18 and TRBJ2-3; the D is unclear. V dropped 0 bases and J dropped 5 bases, with 9 bases sitting between them. The CDR3 is made up of 14 amino acids. CDR1 and CDR2 (germline): KGHSH, LQKENI. The CDR3 DNA follows: TGTGCCAGCTCACCACCGACCAGAGTAGATACGCAGTATTTT. This encodes CASSPPTRVDTQYF. The full variable domain, rest sourced from reference TRBV18 and TRBJ2-3, is NAGVMQNPRHLVRRRGQEARLRCSPMKGHSHVYWYRQLPEEGLKFMVYLQKENIIDESGMPKERFSAEFPKEGPSILRIQQVVRGDSAAYFCASSPPTRVDTQYFGPGTRLTVL.

J is TRBJ1-4 and V is TRBV19; 7 positions agree with TRBD1. The CDR3 sequence is 17 residues long. CDR1 is LNHDA, CDR2 SQIVND, per germline (reference sequence). V was pared by 3 bases and J by 6 bases, with 13 bases of the junction left unmatched. CDR3 residues: CASSIRGTDRGHEKLFF. CDR3 DNA sequence: TGTGCCAGTAGTATCAGAGGCACGGATAGGGGGCATGAAAAACTGTTTTTT.

This chain links TRBV25-1 with TRBJ1-5; 7 bases fit TRBD1. CDR1 MGHDK and CDR2 SYGVNS come from the germline V gene. The J segment lost 0 bases and the V segment lost 5 bases, leaving 4 bases of the junction unmatched. The CDR3 covers 15 residues. Written as DNA, the CDR3 is TGTGCCAGCAGTAGGGACAGCTATAGCAATCAGCCCCAGCATTTT. Translating it yields CASSRDSYSNQPQHF. The full variable domain, in which reference TRBV25-1 and TRBJ1-5 provide the parts outside the CDR3, is EADIYQTPRYLVIGTGKKITLECSQTMGHDKMYWYQQDPGMELHLIHYSYGVNSTEKGDLSSESTVSRIRTEHFPLTLESARPSHTSQYLCASSRDSYSNQPQHFGDGTRLSIL.